This TCR beta chain was sequenced during a study of T-cell reconstitution after alpha-beta-depleted transplantation in children. With V trimmed by 5 bases and J by 0 bases, 12 bases remained unmatched. CDR1 DFQATT and CDR2 SNEGSKA come from the germline V gene (reference sequence). The CDR3 spans 17 residues. Unique molecular identifiers tagged the TCRbeta library. A single record per CDR3 protein comes from TCRdb applying MiXCR to the PCR reads. The sample has just under 550,000 distinct CDR3 sequences; 15% to 20% are singletons. The sample was PBMCs from the stem cell graft donor, taken from the stem cell graft. The rearrangement links TRBV20-1 to TRBJ2-3; 9 bases map to TRBD2. The source of this sequence is a human donor who donated a stem cell graft to a child with acute lymphoblastic leukemia. The CDR3 here is CSAYGLSGGVSTDTQYF. The CDR3 bases are TGCAGTGCTTACGGGCTTAGCGGGGGCGTTAGCACAGATACGCAGTATTTT.